A single T cell receptor beta chain is shown here with its context. Germline CDR1 GTSNPN, CDR2 SVGIG (reference sequence). This CDR3 has 11 amino acids. The germline V and J ends were trimmed by 0 bases and 6 bases, with 5 bases remaining between them. Repertoires were generated with immunoSEQ multiplex PCR, while TCRdb's copy carries only in-frame clones and drops some. The sample consists of some 220,000 clones, more than 80% of them appearing once. This specimen belongs to a study of blood T cell repertoires in COVID-19. The V and J genes are TRBV30 and TRBJ1-2, with D hard to call. The material sequenced was peripheral blood. This receptor was obtained from a human donor in a cohort sampled during active COVID-19. CDR3 nucleotides: TGTGCCTGGAGTGTAGGAGATGGCTACACCTTC. Translation gives CAWSVGDGYTF.